Listed here are 26 T cell receptor beta chains from one sample, sequenced in a study of blood T cells in healthy people across ages. The authors ran a second PCR of roughly 6 to 12 cycles using a sample-barcoded 5' primer and a J-beta primer mix. TCRdb fed the 5' RACE reads into MiXCR, producing one record per CDR3 protein. Of roughly 800,000 distinct CDR3 sequences detected, roughly 64% appear once; the ten largest clones hold about 20%. Sequences were obtained from blood. The source is a man aged 25 to 40 in good health.

The rearrangement uses TRBV6-2 or TRBV6-3 and TRBJ2-1, with 10 bases lining up with TRBD2. The germline CDR1 and CDR2 sequences are MNHEY and SVGEGT. After removal of 0 bases from V and 8 bases from J, the junction contained 7 bases not matched to a gene. The CDR3 length is 16 residues. The DNA for the CDR3 is TGTGCCAGCAGTTACTCGAGCGGGAGGGGGTACGATGAGCAGTTCTTC. This translates into CASSYSSGRGYDEQFF.

V usage is TRBV5-4 and J usage is TRBJ2-3; D tentatively reads TRBD1 or TRBD2 (5 bases each). Germline-derived CDR1 and CDR2 are SGHNT and YYREEE (reference sequence). The CDR3 sequence is 14 residues long. V lost 9 bases, J lost 5 bases, and 19 bases lay in between. The CDR3 region is CATLPTRGGDTQYF. As DNA, the CDR3 is TGTGCCACCCTACCCACTAGGGGCGGAGATACGCAGTATTTT.

The DNA for the CDR3 is TGTGCCAGCAGCTCCGGGACAGCTTTCACAGATACGCAGTATTTT. Amino acids: CASSSGTAFTDTQYF. The chain employs TRBV7-2 and TRBJ2-3, with TRBD1 identical over 7 bases. The CDR3 loop spans 15 amino acids. Losses at the gene ends were 4 bases for V and 2 bases for J; bases not matched to a gene: 6. Germline V lookup: CDR1 SGHTA, CDR2 FQGNSA.

This clonotype was counted a few times. This rearrangement joins TRBV5-5 to TRBJ1-2; D might be TRBD1 (5 bases). V gave up 4 bases and J gave up 8 bases, with 18 bases separating them. This CDR3 is 14 amino acids long. Per the germline V gene, CDR1 is SGHKS and CDR2 is YYEKEE (reference sequence). CDR3 coding DNA: TGTGCCAGCAGCCTATGGACAACTCAATCGGGCTACACCTTC. This translates into CASSLWTTQSGYTF.

This chain joins TRBV20-1 and TRBJ2-4; 13 nucleotides align to TRBD2. The CDR3 sequence is 17 residues long. CDR1 and CDR2 from the germline V gene are DFQATT and SNEGSKA (reference sequence). V trimming: 1 base; J trimming: 6 bases; junction bases outside the gene matches: 9. The CDR3 nucleotides read TGCAGTGCTAGAGCCTTCGGACTAGCGGGAGAGCTAAACATTCAGTACTTC. Residues: CSARAFGLAGELNIQYF.

This clonotype was seen more than once but under ten times. The J gene is TRBJ2-5, the V gene TRBV20-1; weak D call: TRBD2 (5 bases). Germline CDR1 DFQATT, CDR2 SNEGSKA (reference sequence). The CDR3 contains 13 residues. V lost 5 bases and J 3 bases, leaving 13 bases between the germline ends. The CDR3 region has the DNA TGCAGTGCTCGAAATCCGGGAAAAGAGACCCAGTACTTC. Its translation is CSARNPGKETQYF.

In the case of this clonotype: Possible read error: a much larger clone is one base away. The gene calls are TRBV7-2 and TRBJ2-1; possibly TRBD2 for D (6 bases). CDR3 length: 13 amino acids. The V gene's germline CDR1 is SGHTA and CDR2 FQGNSA. V was clipped by 5 bases and J by 13 bases, with 18 bases between them. The CDR3 bases are TGTGCCAGCAGCGAGCAGCTCCGGGAGACCCAGTTCTTC. Translation: CASSEQLRETQFF.

The genes are TRBV4-3 and TRBJ2-2, with D tentatively TRBD1 or TRBD2 (5 bases each). The germline V gene encodes CDR1 LGHNA and CDR2 YSLEER. CDR3 size: 18 residues. V lost 4 bases, J lost 1 base, and 19 bases lay in between. The CDR3 protein is CASSLLPSGTENTGELFF. DNA for the CDR3: TGCGCCAGCAGCCTCCTCCCATCGGGGACGGAGAACACCGGGGAGCTGTTTTTT.

The rearrangement links TRBV30 to TRBJ2-5; a possible D gene is TRBD1 (6 bases). Germline assignment: CDR1 GTSNPN and CDR2 SVGIG (reference sequence). CDR3 length: 14 amino acids. The V end was cut by 8 bases, the J end by 3 bases, with 19 bases between. CDR3 loop: CARSGTPPEETQYF. The CDR3, as DNA: TGTGCCAGATCCGGGACACCCCCGGAAGAGACCCAGTACTTC.

The CDR3 reads CATLPGTAYGYTF. In DNA form, the CDR3 reads TGTGCCACCCTACCCGGGACAGCCTATGGCTACACCTTC. This chain joins TRBV12-3 or TRBV12-4 and TRBJ1-2, with 7 bases identical to TRBD1. This CDR3 has 13 amino acids. The ends lost 10 bases at V and 4 bases at J; junction bases unmatched: 9.

The rearrangement joins TRBV7-2 to TRBJ2-3; D possibly corresponds to TRBD2 (5 bases). Deletions cut 5 bases from V and 3 bases from J, with 15 bases between. This CDR3 is 15 amino acids long. Per germline, CDR1 SGHTA and CDR2 FQGNSA. The CDR3 sequence is CASSPGLPSTDTQYF. CDR3 DNA sequence: TGTGCCAGCAGCCCCGGACTCCCTTCGACAGATACGCAGTATTTT.

The CDR3 DNA reads as TGCGCCAGCGGACAAGGGTCCGAGCAGTACTTC. It yields the protein CASGQGSEQYF. V is TRBV5-1 and J is TRBJ2-4; a weak D match, TRBD1 (5 bases). The J call may be mistaken, given a closer DNA end match to TRBJ2-7. Germline CDR1 reads SGHRS; CDR2 reads YFSETQ. This CDR3 is built from 11 residues.

The chain links TRBV10-2 to TRBJ2-3; no definite D call. Germline lookup yields CDR1 WSHSY and CDR2 SAAADI. The CDR3 sequence is 16 residues long. Trimming removed 4 bases at V and 5 bases at J, with 19 bases between. The CDR3 DNA sequence: TGCGCCAGCAGTGGGGGAAACCTTACGGTGTTAGATACGCAGTATTTT. Translating gives CASSGGNLTVLDTQYF.

The V gene is TRBV5-6, the J gene TRBJ1-6, with unresolved D. V was cut by 4 bases and J by 7 bases, with 18 bases left in between. Germline loops: CDR1 SGHDT, CDR2 YYEEEE. The CDR3 is 16 residues long. As DNA, the CDR3 is TGTGCCAGCAGCCCCCGGAGGGCTGGTTCGAATTCACCCCTCCACTTT. It is translated as CASSPRRAGSNSPLHF.

V usage is TRBV4-2 and J usage is TRBJ2-1, with a tentative D call TRBD2 (6 bases). CDR1 and CDR2 (germline): LGHNA, YNFKEQ. This CDR3 region has 15 residues. V was cut by 1 base and J by 4 bases, with 11 bases left in between. Written as DNA, the CDR3 is TGTGCCAGCAGCCAAGGATCGGAGGGTTACAATGAGCAGTTCTTC. It is translated as CASSQGSEGYNEQFF.

The chain joins TRBV7-3 to TRBJ2-5; D uncertain. The CDR3 has 14 residues. The V gene's germline CDR1 is SGHTA and CDR2 FQGTGA. The germline V and J ends were trimmed by 5 bases and 4 bases, with 14 bases remaining between them. The CDR3 loop reads CASSPTAVGETQYF. CDR3 coding DNA: TGTGCCAGCAGCCCAACGGCGGTAGGAGAGACCCAGTACTTC.

CDR3 coding DNA: TGTGCCTGGAGTGTAGGGCAGGGGAAAAACATTCAGTACTTC. The encoded protein is CAWSVGQGKNIQYF. This chain joins TRBV30 and TRBJ2-4, with a tentative D call TRBD1 (6 bases). Germline CDR1 reads GTSNPN; CDR2 reads SVGIG (reference sequence). Trimming shortened V by 0 bases and J by 4 bases, and 10 bases separated the two germline ends. The CDR3 consists of 14 residues.

This sequence joins TRBV7-2 and TRBJ1-5; TRBD1 agrees at 7 bases. This CDR3 spans 16 amino acids. The germline V gene has CDR1 SGHTA and CDR2 FQGNSA. V was clipped by 1 base and J by 5 bases; unmatched bases: 8. The CDR3 is CASSLGADRADQPQHF. CDR3 bases: TGTGCCAGCAGCTTAGGGGCAGACAGGGCGGATCAGCCCCAGCATTTT.

Comment on this clonotype: A junction end diverges from the germline sequence, so it may reflect a read error. The CDR3 protein is CVSSPSTDLGKLFF. CDR3 in DNA: TGTGTCAGCAGTCCGAGTACAGACCTTGGCAAACTGTTTTTT. V and J are TRBV12-3 or TRBV12-4 and TRBJ1-4; D unclear. This CDR3 is built from 14 residues.

In DNA form, the CDR3 reads TGTGCCAGCATCCGAGGCACAGATACGCAGTATTTT. This gives the protein CASIRGTDTQYF. This chain links TRBV9 with TRBJ2-3, with D unclear. The CDR3 loop spans 12 amino acids. CDR1 is SGDLS and CDR2 is YYNGEE in the germline V gene. Trimming left V 6 bases short and J 1 base short, with 6 bases between.

V is TRBV4-1 and J is TRBJ1-4, with unresolved D. Germline values: CDR1 MGHRA, CDR2 YSYEKL. This CDR3 is built from 13 residues. The V end was cut by 1 base, the J end by 8 bases, with 8 bases between. The CDR3 DNA is TGCGCCAGCAGCCAAGTATTGGGGGAAAAACTGTTTTTT. Its protein product is CASSQVLGEKLFF.

This clonotype was picked up a small number of times. CDR3 amino acids: CASSYQNTDTQYF. In DNA form, the CDR3 reads TGTGCCAGCAGTTACCAGAACACAGATACGCAGTATTTT. The V call is TRBV6-2 or TRBV6-3, the J call TRBJ2-3; D is unclear. V was trimmed by 2 bases and J by 2 bases, leaving 5 bases between them. The CDR3 sequence is 13 residues long. Germline CDR1 is MNHEY and CDR2 is SVGEGT.

The V gene is TRBV4-2, the J gene TRBJ2-2, with 9 bases identical to TRBD2. J was trimmed by 3 bases and V by 4 bases; bases with no gene match: 6. The CDR3 covers 16 residues. CDR1 and CDR2 (germline): LGHNA, YNFKEQ. The CDR3 here is CASSRKREADTGELFF. The CDR3 DNA sequence: TGTGCCAGCAGCCGCAAGCGGGAGGCGGACACCGGGGAGCTGTTTTTT.

This sequence joins TRBV25-1 and TRBJ2-4; TRBD1 aligns across 7 bases. Matching the DNA end better, TRBJ2-7 makes the J call doubtful. Germline lookup yields CDR1 MGHDK and CDR2 SYGVNS. The CDR3 extends over 15 amino acids. CDR3 nucleotide sequence: TGTGCCAGCAGCCAGGGACAGCCTAGCTCCTACGAGCAGTACTTC. It specifies CASSQGQPSSYEQYF.

The rearrangement uses TRBV5-1 and TRBJ2-3; the match to TRBD2 covers 12 bases. Germline V gene data show CDR1 as SGHRS and CDR2 as YFSETQ. The CDR3 is made up of 17 amino acids. V dropped 2 bases and J dropped 2; count of bases not matched to a gene: 6. This CDR3 reads CASSFRTSGEITDTQYF. The CDR3 DNA reads as TGCGCCAGCAGCTTCCGGACTAGCGGGGAGATCACAGATACGCAGTATTTT.

The J gene is TRBJ2-5, the V gene TRBV5-1; 8 bases are shared with TRBD1. Germline V gives CDR1 SGHRS, CDR2 YFSETQ. CDR3 length: 16 amino acids. The ends lost 4 bases at V and 4 bases at J; junction bases unmatched: 12. The CDR3 loop is CASSQRRTTGGETQYF. The CDR3 DNA follows: TGCGCCAGCAGCCAACGGAGGACCACAGGGGGAGAGACCCAGTACTTC.